These T cell receptor beta chains were read from a single sample in a study of T cells in Graves' hyperthyroidism and ophthalmopathy. TCRdb passed the multiplex PCR reads through MiXCR, listing each CDR3 protein once. The data hold approximately 330,000 distinct CDR3 sequences, with roughly 13% observed a single time. The sequencing input was blood. The receptors derive from a woman aged 40 to 50 with Graves' ophthalmopathy. Both conserved end residues are part of each CDR3. A D gene is named only where the DNA matches it firmly. Clone sizes are given selectively: once, few, many, or a class where the clone is expanded.

j_call,d_call,clone_size,v_call,cdr3_aa,cdr3_nt
TRBJ2-1,TRBD2,many,TRBV28,CASSFGLAGIYNEQFF,TGTGCCAGCAGTTTCGGGCTAGCGGGGATCTACAATGAGCAGTTCTTC
TRBJ1-3,NA,many,TRBV12-3/TRBV12-4,CASTRDGPWLYF,TGTGCCAGCACTCGGGACGGACCATGGTTATATTTT
TRBJ2-7,TRBD2,few,TRBV20-1,CSARASSGTRYEQYF,TGCAGTGCTAGAGCTTCTAGCGGGACCCGTTACGAGCAGTACTTC
TRBJ1-1,NA,many,TRBV6-1,CASRALSYLDTEAFF,TGTGCCAGCCGCGCCTTATCTTATTTGGACACTGAAGCTTTCTTT
TRBJ2-7,NA,NA,TRBV28,CASRDRPFEQYF,TGTGCCAGCAGGGACAGACCTTTTGAGCAGTACTTC
TRBJ2-3,TRBD1,NA,TRBV7-2,CASSQRNRGVDTQYF,TGTGCCAGCAGCCAAAGGAACAGGGGAGTGGATACGCAGTATTTT
TRBJ2-2,NA,NA,TRBV7-8,CASSPRLTGGLTGELFF,TGTGCCAGCAGTCCTCGCTTGACGGGTGGGCTCACCGGGGAGCTGTTTTTT
TRBJ2-7,TRBD1,many,TRBV7-9,CASSLAETGVGYEQYF,TGTGCCAGCAGCTTAGCCGAAACAGGGGTTGGCTACGAGCAGTACTTC
TRBJ2-2,TRBD2,many,TRBV2,CASGRDAKSTGELFF,TGTGCCAGCGGGAGGGACGCAAAGTCCACCGGGGAGCTGTTTTTT
TRBJ1-2,NA,few,TRBV19,CASSRYGDRGYIGGYTF,TGTGCCAGTAGTAGATACGGGGATAGGGGATATATTGGGGGCTACACCTTC
TRBJ1-6,TRBD1,many,TRBV11-2,CASSLGDRGYNSPLHF,TGTGCCAGCAGCCTCGGGGACAGGGGGTATAATTCACCCCTCCACTTT
TRBJ2-7,NA,many,TRBV28,CASSQTGTLYEQYF,TGTGCCAGCAGCCAAACCGGGACACTCTACGAGCAGTACTTC
TRBJ1-2,TRBD1,NA,TRBV29-1,CSERDRAKTNYGYTF,TGCAGCGAGCGGGACAGGGCCAAGACTAACTATGGCTACACCTTC
TRBJ1-6,NA,many,TRBV11-2,CASSLSPSAYNSPLHF,TGTGCCAGCAGCCTTTCTCCCTCGGCCTATAATTCACCCCTCCACTTT
TRBJ1-5,NA,NA,TRBV5-1,CASSLSGLGQPQHF,TGCGCCAGCAGCTTGTCAGGGCTTGGGCAGCCCCAGCATTTT
TRBJ1-5,TRBD1,NA,TRBV19,CASSPLQGAPGQPQHF,TGTGCCAGTAGCCCTTTACAGGGGGCGCCCGGGCAGCCCCAGCATTTT
TRBJ2-5,TRBD1,many,TRBV20-1,CSASSRDRGQETQYF,TGCAGTGCTAGCTCCCGGGACAGGGGCCAAGAGACCCAGTACTTC
TRBJ1-1,NA,few,TRBV5-1,CASSLAWNTEAFF,TGCGCCAGCAGCTTGGCGTGGAACACTGAAGCTTTCTTT
TRBJ2-2,TRBD1,NA,TRBV13,CASSSWNRGPENTGELFF,TGTGCCAGCAGCTCATGGAACAGGGGGCCCGAGAACACCGGGGAGCTGTTTTTT
TRBJ2-7,TRBD2,many,TRBV29-1,CSVSGSSYEQYF,TGCAGCGTAAGCGGGAGCTCCTACGAGCAGTACTTC
TRBJ2-3,NA,few,TRBV24-1,CATSHLGGPRDTQYF,TGTGCCACCAGCCACCTCGGGGGGCCCAGGGATACGCAGTATTTT
TRBJ2-5,NA,NA,TRBV27,CASSLSQQTQETQYF,TGTGCCAGCAGTTTATCTCAACAGACCCAAGAGACCCAGTACTTC
TRBJ2-3,TRBD2,NA,TRBV20-1,CSVRGGIYPDTQYF,TGCAGTGTCCGGGGGGGTATATACCCAGATACGCAGTATTTT
TRBJ1-1,NA,many,TRBV5-1,CASSNQGLNTEAFF,TGCGCCAGCAGCAATCAGGGTTTGAACACTGAAGCTTTCTTT
TRBJ2-7,TRBD1,many,TRBV12-3/TRBV12-4,CASSFRGTDEQYF,TGTGCCAGCAGTTTCCGTGGGACAGACGAGCAGTACTTC
TRBJ1-1,NA,NA,TRBV5-6,CASSFSSGSVNTEAFF,TGTGCCAGCAGCTTTTCGTCAGGGTCGGTGAACACTGAAGCTTTCTTT
TRBJ1-4,TRBD1,many,TRBV5-8,CASSLTGANEKLFF,TGTGCCAGCAGCTTAACAGGGGCTAATGAAAAACTGTTTTTT
TRBJ1-1,NA,many,TRBV12-3/TRBV12-4,CASSLAPEAFF,TGTGCCAGCAGTTTAGCCCCTGAAGCTTTCTTT
TRBJ1-2,TRBD1,few,TRBV6-5,CASSYSSGQGYGYTF,TGTGCCAGCAGTTACTCCTCGGGACAGGGCTATGGCTACACCTTC
TRBJ1-6,NA,many,TRBV7-9,CASSQNSPLHF,TGTGCCAGCAGCCAGAATTCACCCCTCCACTTT
TRBJ2-7,TRBD2,many,TRBV28,CLSSGSYEQYF,TGTCTTTCTAGCGGGTCCTACGAGCAGTACTTC
TRBJ1-1,NA,many,TRBV30,CAWSVIGTKNTEAFF,TGTGCCTGGAGTGTGATAGGGACAAAGAACACTGAAGCTTTCTTT
TRBJ1-1,NA,many,TRBV2,CASKRGPWETEAFF,TGTGCCAGCAAACGAGGACCATGGGAAACTGAAGCTTTCTTT
TRBJ2-2,TRBD1,NA,TRBV30,CAWSDRGRITGELFF,TGTGCCTGGAGTGACAGGGGGAGAATCACCGGGGAGCTGTTTTTT
TRBJ2-5,TRBD1,many,TRBV6-1,CASDRGLVRIQIRQETQYF,TGTGCCAGTGACAGGGGGTTAGTCCGCATCCAAATACGCCAAGAGACCCAGTACTTC
TRBJ2-7,TRBD1,many,TRBV13,CASSSAGQAYEQYF,TGTGCCAGCAGCTCCGCGGGACAGGCCTACGAGCAGTACTTC
TRBJ1-1,NA,NA,TRBV2,CASGADLNTREAFF,TGTGCCAGCGGAGCAGATCTGAACACTCGGGAAGCTTTCTTT
TRBJ1-1,NA,many,TRBV13,CASSPRYGEAFF,TGTGCCAGCAGCCCCCGGTATGGTGAAGCTTTCTTT
TRBJ2-3,TRBD1,many,TRBV20-1,CSVSLGTGGSDTQYF,TGCAGCGTATCACTGGGGACAGGGGGCTCAGATACGCAGTATTTT
TRBJ2-7,NA,many,TRBV2,CASSVGGGSSYEQYF,TGTGCCAGCAGTGTGGGAGGGGGAAGCTCCTACGAGCAGTACTTC
TRBJ2-7,TRBD1,many,TRBV27,CASSPGQERGSYEQYF,TGTGCCAGCAGTCCGGGACAGGAGAGGGGCTCCTACGAGCAGTACTTC
TRBJ2-1,TRBD2,NA,TRBV18,CASSWASGEAEQFF,TGTGCCAGCTCATGGGCTAGCGGGGAAGCTGAGCAGTTCTTC
TRBJ2-3,NA,many,TRBV11-2,CASSFLAALGDTQYF,TGTGCCAGCAGCTTTCTAGCCGCACTTGGGGATACGCAGTATTTT
TRBJ2-1,NA,many,TRBV6-1,CASSPGAWYEQFF,TGTGCCAGCAGTCCCGGGGCGTGGTATGAGCAGTTCTTC
TRBJ1-1,NA,many,TRBV27,CASSFGGSTEAFF,TGTGCCAGCAGTTTTGGGGGGAGCACTGAAGCTTTCTTT
TRBJ2-3,NA,NA,TRBV29-1,CSVQRAELDTQYF,TGCAGCGTACAGCGGGCGGAATTAGATACGCAGTATTTT
TRBJ1-1,TRBD1,many,TRBV6-5,CASSYSTGESFRNTEAFF,TGTGCCAGCAGTTACTCGACAGGGGAAAGCTTTAGGAACACTGAAGCTTTCTTT
TRBJ2-3,TRBD1,many,TRBV20-1,CSASGPGQGGSTDTQYF,TGCAGTGCTAGTGGCCCGGGACAGGGAGGAAGCACAGATACGCAGTATTTT
TRBJ2-7,NA,NA,TRBV11-2,CASSSPVATALGHYEQYF,TGTGCCAGCAGCTCCCCCGTGGCGACAGCCCTTGGGCACTACGAGCAGTACTTC
TRBJ2-3,NA,many,TRBV2,CASSVDALRTDTQYF,TGTGCCAGCAGTGTGGACGCCCTTAGGACAGATACGCAGTATTTT
TRBJ2-1,NA,many,TRBV6-1,CASSPRGTPAYNEQFF,TGTGCCAGCAGTCCCCGAGGGACACCGGCCTACAATGAGCAGTTCTTC
TRBJ2-7,NA,many,TRBV6-1,CASSATYEQYF,TGTGCCAGCAGTGCAACCTACGAGCAGTACTTC
TRBJ2-5,TRBD2,many,TRBV28,CASSPLAGVAQETQYF,TGTGCCAGCAGCCCCCTGGCGGGAGTCGCCCAAGAGACCCAGTACTTC
TRBJ2-1,TRBD2,NA,TRBV9,CASGTSGDNEQFF,TGTGCCTCCGGGACTAGCGGAGACAATGAGCAGTTCTTC
TRBJ2-1,TRBD2,NA,TRBV27,CASSSNYELAGAFGGQFF,TGTGCCAGCAGTTCCAACTACGAACTAGCGGGAGCTTTTGGTGGGCAGTTCTTC
TRBJ1-6,NA,few,TRBV12-3/TRBV12-4,CASSFRARPQLHF,TGTGCCAGCAGCTTCCGGGCCAGACCCCAACTCCACTTT
TRBJ1-1,TRBD1,many,TRBV20-1,CSAPGQGNTEAFF,TGCAGTGCCCCGGGACAGGGAAACACTGAAGCTTTCTTT
TRBJ1-1,NA,NA,TRBV18,CASSPPPMASGREAFF,TGTGCCAGCTCACCACCGCCTATGGCGAGCGGACGAGAAGCTTTCTTT
TRBJ1-1,NA,few,TRBV4-1,CASSQRTLVAGTFGGAFF,TGCGCCAGCAGCCAAAGAACCCTTGTGGCAGGGACCTTCGGGGGAGCTTTCTTT